A single sample is the source of the 11 T cell receptor beta chains below, sequenced in a study of Graves' ophthalmopathy and Graves' hyperthyroidism. The sequenced template was RNA, covering the TCR beta CDR3 region. HTBI primers were used in a first-round RT-PCR, which preceded a second-round multiplex PCR. TCRdb re-derived calls from the multiplex PCR reads in MiXCR, one entry per CDR3 protein. The data contain about 380,000 distinct CDR3 sequences, over 15% of them singletons. Sequencing input: peripheral blood. The receptor source for this set is a woman aged 18-29 years with stable Graves' hyperthyroidism.

The table lists this clonotype with a count of one. V gene TRBV12-3 or TRBV12-4 combines with J gene TRBJ1-3, with D tentatively TRBD1 (6 bases). Between the trimmed V and J ends, which lost 5 bases and 0 bases, there was a span of 11 bases. The CDR3 is made up of 15 amino acids. The CDR3 spells CASSPGTTSGNTIYF. The CDR3 DNA sequence: TGTGCCAGCAGTCCAGGGACAACCTCTGGAAACACCATATATTTT.

This clonotype was detected many times. The chain has TRBV7-8 and TRBJ2-2, with D possibly TRBD2 on 6 matching bases. The V and J ends lost 1 base and 4 bases respectively, with 10 bases between them. The CDR3 runs to 15 residues. The germline gives CDR1 SGHVS, CDR2 FQNEAQ. CDR3 sequence reads: CASSLVLATTGELFF. Here the CDR3 DNA reads TGTGCCAGCAGCTTAGTACTAGCTACCACCGGGGAGCTGTTTTTT.

This clonotype occurred many times. V gene TRBV19 combines with J gene TRBJ1-1; 7 bases agree with TRBD1. The length of the CDR3 is 13 residues. Germline-derived CDR1 and CDR2 are LNHDA and SQIVND (reference sequence). V gave up 8 bases and J gave up 8 bases; unmatched junction bases: 11. The CDR3 DNA reads as TGTGCCAGTGTCCCGACAGGGTCGGGAGAAGCTTTCTTT. It encodes CASVPTGSGEAFF.

At least ten counts were recorded for this clonotype. CDR3 DNA: TGTGCCAGCAGCTTAGCGCTCGTCTACGAGCAGTACTTC. The encoded protein is CASSLALVYEQYF. The genes are TRBV7-2 and TRBJ2-7; no definite D call. Germline V lookup: CDR1 SGHTA, CDR2 FQGNSA. V lost 0 bases, J lost 3 bases, and 6 bases lay in between. The CDR3 contains 13 residues.

Many counts were recorded for this clonotype. The chain combines TRBV19 with TRBJ2-7; maybe TRBD2 (6 bases). With 4 bases removed from V and 5 bases from J, the gap between germline ends came to 21 bases. The CDR3 loop spans 16 amino acids. The germline CDR1 and CDR2 sequences are LNHDA and SQIVND (reference sequence). The CDR3 bases are TGTGCCAGTAGTAAAAGAACCGGGACTGGGATAGACGAGCAGTACTTC. Protein sequence: CASSKRTGTGIDEQYF.

This clonotype has a count of ten or more. The V call is TRBV27, the J call TRBJ2-7, with 7 bases aligning to TRBD1. Germline assignment: CDR1 MNHEY and CDR2 SMNVEV (reference sequence). The CDR3 is 14 amino acids. The V gene end was trimmed by 5 bases and the J gene end by 2 bases; junction bases not matched to a gene: 6. The CDR3 loop reads CASSPPGQPYEQYF. CDR3 nucleotide sequence: TGTGCCAGCAGTCCTCCGGGACAGCCCTACGAGCAGTACTTC.

This clonotype was counted many times. This chain uses TRBV6-2 or TRBV6-3 with TRBJ2-4; D ambiguous. V lost 2 bases, J lost 0 bases, and 11 bases lay in between. Germline lookup yields CDR1 MNHEY and CDR2 SVGEGT. This CDR3 is built from 16 residues. The CDR3: CASSYGLPLAKNIQYF. CDR3 sequence (DNA): TGTGCCAGCAGTTACGGGCTTCCACTAGCCAAAAACATTCAGTACTTC.

This clonotype was seen repeatedly, ten times or more. The chain uses TRBV6-2 or TRBV6-3 and TRBJ1-2; 7 bases line up with TRBD1. With 4 bases clipped from V and 0 bases from J, the junction kept 8 bases outside the gene matches. This CDR3 is 16 amino acids long. Germline V gives CDR1 MNHEY, CDR2 SVGEGT. In DNA, the CDR3 is TGTGCCAGCAGTTTTCTTCCGGGACAGTCTAACTATGGCTACACCTTC. Amino acid sequence: CASSFLPGQSNYGYTF.

This clonotype showed up many times. The rearrangement joins TRBV6-2 or TRBV6-3 to TRBJ1-5; 8 nucleotides line up with TRBD1. After removal of 6 bases from V and 7 bases from J, the junction contained 11 bases not matched to a gene. Germline V gene data show CDR1 as MNHEY and CDR2 as SVGEGT. This CDR3 spans 15 amino acids. CDR3 sequence reads: CASRSDRVARQPQHF. The CDR3 DNA reads TGTGCCAGCAGGTCGGACAGGGTGGCGAGGCAGCCCCAGCATTTT.

The sample holds many counts of this clonotype. The chain couples TRBV5-1 to TRBJ1-2; perhaps TRBD1 as D (6 bases). The V gene lost 5 bases and the J gene lost 8 bases, with 19 bases spanning the gap. Germline V gives CDR1 SGHRS, CDR2 YFSETQ. The CDR3 sequence is 14 residues long. The CDR3 region is CASSYAVQGRGYTF. CDR3 nucleotide sequence: TGCGCCAGCAGTTACGCCGTTCAGGGGCGCGGCTACACCTTC.

To note about this clonotype: Germline and junction disagree at one end, which may indicate a read error. J is TRBJ2-7 and V is TRBV6-1; 11 bases are a match to TRBD1. The CDR3 length is 11 residues. The germline V gene has CDR1 MNHNS and CDR2 SASEGT. The CDR3 spells CASSGTGGARF. CDR3 in DNA: TGTGCCAGCAGTGGGACAGGGGGCGCGAGATTC.